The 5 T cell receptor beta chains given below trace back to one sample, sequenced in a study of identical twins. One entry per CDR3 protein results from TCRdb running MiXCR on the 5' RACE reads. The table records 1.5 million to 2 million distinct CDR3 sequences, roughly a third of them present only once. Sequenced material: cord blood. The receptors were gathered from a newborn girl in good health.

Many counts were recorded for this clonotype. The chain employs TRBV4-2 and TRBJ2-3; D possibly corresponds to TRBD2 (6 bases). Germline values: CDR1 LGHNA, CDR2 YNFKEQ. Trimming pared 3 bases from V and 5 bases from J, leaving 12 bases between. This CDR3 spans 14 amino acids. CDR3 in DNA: TGTGCCAGCAGCCAGGGAAATAGCGGAGATACGCAGTATTTT. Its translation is CASSQGNSGDTQYF.

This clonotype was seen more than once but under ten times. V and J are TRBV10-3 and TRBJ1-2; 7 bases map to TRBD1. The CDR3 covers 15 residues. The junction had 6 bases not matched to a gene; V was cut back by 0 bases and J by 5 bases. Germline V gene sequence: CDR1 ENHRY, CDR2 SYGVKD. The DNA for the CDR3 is TGTGCCATCAGTGAGTCTCTAACAGGGGTGTATGGCTACACCTTC. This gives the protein CAISESLTGVYGYTF.

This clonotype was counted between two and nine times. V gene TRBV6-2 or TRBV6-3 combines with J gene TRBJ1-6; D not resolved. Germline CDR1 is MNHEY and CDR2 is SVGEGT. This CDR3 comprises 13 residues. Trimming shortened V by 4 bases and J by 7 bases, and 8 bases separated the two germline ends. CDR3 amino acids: CASSWRRNSPLHF. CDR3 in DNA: TGTGCCAGCAGTTGGAGGCGGAATTCACCCCTCCACTTT.

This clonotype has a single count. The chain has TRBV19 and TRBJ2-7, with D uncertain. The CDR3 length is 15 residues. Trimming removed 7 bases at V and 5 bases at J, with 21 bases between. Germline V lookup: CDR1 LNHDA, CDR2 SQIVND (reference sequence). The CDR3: CASIIAALVSNEQYF. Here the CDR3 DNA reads TGTGCCAGTATTATCGCGGCCCTCGTGTCCAACGAGCAGTACTTC.

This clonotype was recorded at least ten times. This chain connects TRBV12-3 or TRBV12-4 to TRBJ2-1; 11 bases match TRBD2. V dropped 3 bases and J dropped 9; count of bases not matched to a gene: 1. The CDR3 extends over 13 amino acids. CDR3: CASSLGLAVEQFF. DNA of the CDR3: TGTGCCAGCAGTTTGGGACTAGCGGTTGAGCAGTTCTTC.